The rows below give T cell receptor beta chains drawn from one sample of a study of breast tumors, draining lymph nodes, adjacent tissues. TCRdb processed the multiplex PCR reads anew with MiXCR; each CDR3 protein has one entry. The table shows about 110,000 distinct CDR3 sequences, with 30% occurring only once. Sequenced: axillary lymph node tissue. The source of these receptors is a female donor with breast cancer. Some clones in this sample may be carry-over from other donors' samples. The CDR3 runs from the conserved cysteine through the conserved F or W. The D gene is left open where the match is weak. The listing skips clone size in some rows; elsewhere it reads once, few, many or a size class.

d_call,v_call,clone_size,j_call,cdr3_nt,cdr3_aa
NA,TRBV10-3,once,TRBJ2-5,TGCGCCATCAGTGGTAGCGGCGGGGAGACCCAGTACTTC,CAISGSGGETQYF
NA,TRBV7-9,NA,TRBJ2-2,TGTGCCAGCACCAAAAGCGTCTCTCGGGACACCGGGGAGCTGTTTTTT,CASTKSVSRDTGELFF
TRBD1,TRBV9,many,TRBJ2-3,TGTGCCAGCAGCGTCCCCCGGGACAGCCCTACTAGCACAGATACGCAGTATTTT,CASSVPRDSPTSTDTQYF
TRBD2,TRBV10-3,NA,TRBJ2-3,TGTGCCATCAGGCCCGGGACTAGCGGGGGCAACACAGATACGCAGTATTTT,CAIRPGTSGGNTDTQYF
TRBD1,TRBV20-1,NA,TRBJ1-4,TGCAGTGCTAGATCACGGACAGGGTGGGAAAAACTGTTTTTT,CSARSRTGWEKLFF
TRBD2,TRBV6-5,many,TRBJ2-1,TGTGCCAGCAGTTCCCGGAGCGGGGGGGGTTACAATGAGCAGTTCTTC,CASSSRSGGGYNEQFF
NA,TRBV9,NA,TRBJ2-2,TGTGCCAGCAGCTCGCGGGCCGGGGAGCTGTTTTTT,CASSSRAGELFF
NA,TRBV20-1,once,TRBJ2-7,TGCAGTGCTAGGGGACTTTCCTACGAGCAGTACTTC,CSARGLSYEQYF
NA,TRBV5-4,many,TRBJ1-2,TGTGCCAGCAGCTTAACAGCCGGGGGTACCTATGGCTACACCTTC,CASSLTAGGTYGYTF
TRBD1,TRBV5-1,many,TRBJ1-2,TGCGCCAGCAGCCTCTTGACAGGGGGCGCAGATTGGTATGGCTACACCTTC,CASSLLTGGADWYGYTF
NA,TRBV7-3,many,TRBJ1-4,TGTGCCAGCAGCTTAGGGGCAGGGCAGCAACTGTTTTTT,CASSLGAGQQLFF
NA,TRBV20-1,many,TRBJ1-2,TGCAGTGCTAGGAAACTCCGGGACCCTCTTCAGTATGGCTACACCTTC,CSARKLRDPLQYGYTF
TRBD2,TRBV11-2,many,TRBJ2-7,TGTGCCAGCAGCTTAGTGACTAGCGAGGGGATACTGAGGAACGAGCAGTACTTC,CASSLVTSEGILRNEQYF
NA,TRBV12-3/TRBV12-4,NA,TRBJ1-6,TGTGCCAGCAAACCGGGACTCCAGGGGTATTCACCCCTCCACTTT,CASKPGLQGYSPLHF
TRBD1,TRBV6-6,many,TRBJ2-2,TGTGCCAGCACCAAGGAAAGGGGGCGGACCGGGGAGCTGTTTTTT,CASTKERGRTGELFF
NA,TRBV7-9,many,TRBJ1-1,TGTGCCAGCAGCTACCTGGGGACTGAAGCTTTCTTT,CASSYLGTEAFF
TRBD1,TRBV30,NA,TRBJ2-5,TGTGCCTGGAGTGTAAAACTACAGCGGACAAGGACAGGGTTCGTTTTGGAGAAGACCCAGTACTTC,CAWSVKLQRTRTGFVLEKTQYF
NA,TRBV6-5,many,TRBJ2-1,TGTGCCAGCAGTCAACAGGGGGGGAACAATGAGCAGTTCTTC,CASSQQGGNNEQFF
NA,TRBV5-6,NA,TRBJ1-1,TGTGCCAGTAGTAAGGACGGGGCGAACACTGAAGCTTTCTTT,CASSKDGANTEAFF
TRBD2,TRBV11-2,many,TRBJ2-1,TGTGCCAGCGGAGTGACTAGCGGGTCCAATGAGCAGTTCTTC,CASGVTSGSNEQFF
TRBD1,TRBV5-6,many,TRBJ2-3,TGTGCCAGCAGACGACAGGGGGTTACAGATACGCAGTATTTT,CASRRQGVTDTQYF
NA,TRBV25-1,NA,TRBJ1-5,TGTGCCAGCACGGATCGCGCCGGGACGGGAGGGAGTAGCAATCAGCCCCAGCATTTT,CASTDRAGTGGSSNQPQHF
TRBD2,TRBV7-2,NA,TRBJ2-1,TGTGCCAGCAGCTTACAGGCTTGCGGGAGTATTGCCTACAATGAGCAGTTCTTC,CASSLQACGSIAYNEQFF
NA,TRBV12-5,few,TRBJ1-5,TGTGCTAGTGGTTTCGTTGGTAAGTATAGCAATCAGCCCCAGCATTTT,CASGFVGKYSNQPQHF
NA,TRBV25-1,NA,TRBJ2-1,TGTGCCAGCAGCCTCAGGGCGGGGTGGCATGAGCAGTTCTTC,CASSLRAGWHEQFF
TRBD1,TRBV11-2,few,TRBJ2-7,TGTGCCAGCAGCCGAGACAGGGCCTCCGAGCAGTACTTC,CASSRDRASEQYF
NA,TRBV5-5,many,TRBJ1-2,TGTGCCAGCAGCTTGAAGTCGTCCAGGGAAAACTATGGCTACACCTTC,CASSLKSSRENYGYTF
TRBD1,TRBV5-1,NA,TRBJ1-6,TGCGCCAGCAGCTACGGGACAGGGGCAGCTCAGACCCTCCACTTT,CASSYGTGAAQTLHF
TRBD1,TRBV9,NA,TRBJ1-1,TGTGCCAGCAGCTCCCACCCTCCGACAGGGCCGAACACTGAAGCTTTCTTT,CASSSHPPTGPNTEAFF